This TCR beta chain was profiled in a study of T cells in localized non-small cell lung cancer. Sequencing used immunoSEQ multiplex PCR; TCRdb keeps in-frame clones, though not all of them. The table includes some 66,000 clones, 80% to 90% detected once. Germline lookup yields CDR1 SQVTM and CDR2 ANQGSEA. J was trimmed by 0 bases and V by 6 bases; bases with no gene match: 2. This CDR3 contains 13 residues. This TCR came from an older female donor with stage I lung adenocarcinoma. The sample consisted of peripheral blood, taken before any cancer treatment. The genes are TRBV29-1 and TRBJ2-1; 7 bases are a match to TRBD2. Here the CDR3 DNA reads TGCAGCGTGAGGACTAGCTCCTACAATGAGCAGTTCTTC. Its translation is CSVRTSSYNEQFF.